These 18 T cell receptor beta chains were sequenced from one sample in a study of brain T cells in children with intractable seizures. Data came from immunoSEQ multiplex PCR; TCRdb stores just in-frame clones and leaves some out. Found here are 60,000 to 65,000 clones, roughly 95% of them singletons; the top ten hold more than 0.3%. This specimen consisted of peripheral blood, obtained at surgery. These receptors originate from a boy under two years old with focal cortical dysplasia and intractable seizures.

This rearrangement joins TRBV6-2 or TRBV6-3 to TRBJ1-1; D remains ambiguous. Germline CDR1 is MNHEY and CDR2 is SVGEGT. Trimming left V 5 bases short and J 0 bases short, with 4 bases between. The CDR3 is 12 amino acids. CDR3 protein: CASSLMNTEAFF. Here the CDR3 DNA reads TGTGCCAGCAGTCTAATGAACACTGAAGCTTTCTTT.

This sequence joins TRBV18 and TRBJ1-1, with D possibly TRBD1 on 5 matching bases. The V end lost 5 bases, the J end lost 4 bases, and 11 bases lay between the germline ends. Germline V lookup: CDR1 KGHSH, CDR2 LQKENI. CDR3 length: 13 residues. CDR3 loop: CASSEARGTEAFF. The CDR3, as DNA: TGTGCCAGCTCAGAAGCAAGGGGCACTGAAGCTTTCTTT.

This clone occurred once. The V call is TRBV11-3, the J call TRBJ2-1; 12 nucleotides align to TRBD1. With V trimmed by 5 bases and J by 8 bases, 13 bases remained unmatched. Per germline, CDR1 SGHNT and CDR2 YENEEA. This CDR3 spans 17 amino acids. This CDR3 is CASSTRTGTGGADEQFF. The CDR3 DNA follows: TGTGCCAGCAGCACCCGGACCGGGACAGGGGGCGCGGATGAGCAGTTCTTC.

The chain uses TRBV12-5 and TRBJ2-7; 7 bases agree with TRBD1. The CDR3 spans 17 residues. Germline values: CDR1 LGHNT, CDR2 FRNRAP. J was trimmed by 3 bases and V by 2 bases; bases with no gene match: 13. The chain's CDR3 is CASGLILARDRLYEQYF. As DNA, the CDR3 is TGTGCTAGTGGTTTGATCTTAGCACGGGACAGACTCTACGAGCAGTACTTC.

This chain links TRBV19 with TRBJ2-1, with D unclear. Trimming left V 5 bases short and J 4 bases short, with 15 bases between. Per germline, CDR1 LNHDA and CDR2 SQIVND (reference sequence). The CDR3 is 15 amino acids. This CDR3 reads CASSARAGPYNEQFF. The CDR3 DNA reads TGTGCCAGTAGTGCCCGGGCAGGACCGTACAATGAGCAGTTCTTC.

CDR3 residues: CASRQQGVANTIYF. The CDR3 region has the DNA TGTGCCAGCAGACAACAGGGTGTCGCGAACACCATATATTTT. The chain links TRBV6-5 to TRBJ1-3, with D possibly being TRBD1 (6 bases). Germline loops: CDR1 MNHEY, CDR2 SVGAGI. The germline V and J ends were trimmed by 6 bases and 7 bases, with 16 bases remaining between them. This CDR3 is built from 14 residues.

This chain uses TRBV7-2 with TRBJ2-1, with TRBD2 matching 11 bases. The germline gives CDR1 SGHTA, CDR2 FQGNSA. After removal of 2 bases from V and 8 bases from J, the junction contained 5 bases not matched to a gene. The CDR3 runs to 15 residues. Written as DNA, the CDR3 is TGTGCCAGCAGCTTATGGGTACTAGCGGGGGATGAGCAGTTCTTC. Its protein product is CASSLWVLAGDEQFF. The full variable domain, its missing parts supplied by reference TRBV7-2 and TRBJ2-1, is GAGVSQSPSNKVTEKGKDVELRCDPISGHTALYWYRQSLGQGLEFLIYFQGNSAPDKSGLPSDRFSAERTGGSVSTLTIQRTQQEDSAVYLCASSLWVLAGDEQFFGPGTRLTVL.

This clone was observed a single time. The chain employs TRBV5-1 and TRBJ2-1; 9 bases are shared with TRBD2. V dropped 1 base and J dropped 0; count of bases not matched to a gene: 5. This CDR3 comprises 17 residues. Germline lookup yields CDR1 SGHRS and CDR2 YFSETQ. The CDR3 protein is CASSLPQAGGSYNEQFF. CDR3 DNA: TGCGCCAGCAGCTTGCCCCAAGCGGGGGGCTCCTACAATGAGCAGTTCTTC.

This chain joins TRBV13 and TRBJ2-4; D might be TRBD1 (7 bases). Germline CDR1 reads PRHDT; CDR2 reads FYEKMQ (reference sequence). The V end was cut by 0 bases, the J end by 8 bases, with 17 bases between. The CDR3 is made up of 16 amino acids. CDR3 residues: CASSLGRASGGYIQYF. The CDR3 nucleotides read TGTGCCAGCAGCTTAGGCCGTGCGTCAGGGGGGTACATTCAGTACTTC.

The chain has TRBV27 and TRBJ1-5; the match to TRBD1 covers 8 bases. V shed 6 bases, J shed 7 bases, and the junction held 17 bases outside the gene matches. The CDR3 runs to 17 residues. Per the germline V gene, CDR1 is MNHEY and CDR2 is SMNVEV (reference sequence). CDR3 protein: CASSLTNPRGHRQPQHF. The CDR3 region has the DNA TGTGCCAGCAGCTTAACTAACCCCAGGGGGCACCGACAGCCCCAGCATTTT.

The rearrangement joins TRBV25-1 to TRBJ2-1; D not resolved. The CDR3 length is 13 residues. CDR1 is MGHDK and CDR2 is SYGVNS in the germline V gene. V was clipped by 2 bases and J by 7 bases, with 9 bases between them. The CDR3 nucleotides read TGTGCCAGCAGTGAACGAAACACAAATGAGCAGTTCTTC. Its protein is CASSERNTNEQFF.

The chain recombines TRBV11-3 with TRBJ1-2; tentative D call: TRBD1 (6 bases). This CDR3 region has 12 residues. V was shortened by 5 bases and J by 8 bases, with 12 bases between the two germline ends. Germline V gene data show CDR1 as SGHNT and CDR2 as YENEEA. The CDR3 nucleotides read TGTGCCAGCAGCAAGTCAGGGGAAGGCTACACCTTC. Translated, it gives CASSKSGEGYTF.

The chain's CDR3 is CASSLDTALDRGGQQYF. Written as DNA, the CDR3 is TGTGCCAGCAGCTTAGATACCGCCCTGGACAGGGGGGGACAGCAGTACTTC. The genes are TRBV11-2 and TRBJ2-7, with 10 bases matching TRBD1. Per the germline V gene, CDR1 is SGHAT and CDR2 is FQNNGV. Trimming cost V 0 bases and J 8 bases; bases outside gene matches: 13. The CDR3 spans 17 residues.

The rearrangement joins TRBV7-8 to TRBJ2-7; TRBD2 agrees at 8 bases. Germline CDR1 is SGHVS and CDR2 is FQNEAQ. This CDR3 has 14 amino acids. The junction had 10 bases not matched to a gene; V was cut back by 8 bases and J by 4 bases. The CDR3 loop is CASRQSGSSYEQYF. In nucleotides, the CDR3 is TGTGCCAGCCGACAAAGCGGGAGCTCGTACGAGCAGTACTTC.

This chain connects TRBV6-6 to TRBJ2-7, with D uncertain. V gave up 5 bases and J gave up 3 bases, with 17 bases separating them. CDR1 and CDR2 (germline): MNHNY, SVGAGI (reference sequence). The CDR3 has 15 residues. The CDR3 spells CASSKDLGEVYEQYF. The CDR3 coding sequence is TGTGCCAGCAGTAAGGACCTCGGAGAAGTCTACGAGCAGTACTTC.

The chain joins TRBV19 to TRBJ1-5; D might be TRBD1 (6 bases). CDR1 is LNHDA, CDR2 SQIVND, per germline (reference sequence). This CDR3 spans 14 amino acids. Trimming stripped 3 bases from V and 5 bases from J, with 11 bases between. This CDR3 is CASSIRTVYQPQHF. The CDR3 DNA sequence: TGTGCCAGTAGTATTCGGACAGTTTATCAGCCCCAGCATTTT. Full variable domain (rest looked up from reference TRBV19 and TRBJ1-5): DGGITQSPKYLFRKEGQNVTLSCEQNLNHDAMYWYRQDPGQGLRLIYYSQIVNDFQKGDIAEGYSVSREKKESFPLTVTSAQKNPTAFYLCASSIRTVYQPQHFGDGTRLSIL.

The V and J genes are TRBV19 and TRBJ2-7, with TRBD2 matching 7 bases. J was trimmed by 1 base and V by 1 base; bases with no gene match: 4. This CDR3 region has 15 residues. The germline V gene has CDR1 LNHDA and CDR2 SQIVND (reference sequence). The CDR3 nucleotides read TGTGCCAGTAGTATAGCGGCTAGCGGTTCCTACGAGCAGTACTTC. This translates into CASSIAASGSYEQYF.

CDR3 DNA: TGTGCCAGCAGTGAATATCTGGGGCCGGGAGACATTCAGTACTTC. Translating gives CASSEYLGPGDIQYF. The J gene is TRBJ2-4, the V gene TRBV2, with D perhaps TRBD2 (6 bases). Germline V gives CDR1 SNHLY, CDR2 FYNNEI. Trimming stripped 2 bases from V and 8 bases from J, with 16 bases between. This CDR3 spans 15 amino acids.